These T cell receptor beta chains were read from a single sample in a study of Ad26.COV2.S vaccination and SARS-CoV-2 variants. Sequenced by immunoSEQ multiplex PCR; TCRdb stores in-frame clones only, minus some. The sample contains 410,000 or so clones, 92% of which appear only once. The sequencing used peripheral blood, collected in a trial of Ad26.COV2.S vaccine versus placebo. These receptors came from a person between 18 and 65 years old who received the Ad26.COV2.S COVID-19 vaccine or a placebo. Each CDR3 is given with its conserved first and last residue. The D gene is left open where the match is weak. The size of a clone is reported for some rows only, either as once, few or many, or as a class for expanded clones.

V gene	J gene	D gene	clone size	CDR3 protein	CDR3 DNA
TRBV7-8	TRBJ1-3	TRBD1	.	CASSFLGQGNTIYF	TGTGCCAGCAGCTTTTTGGGACAGGGAAACACCATATATTTT
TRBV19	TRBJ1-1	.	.	CASAHGFSSEAFF	TGTGCCAGCGCTCACGGCTTTTCCTCCGAAGCTTTCTTT
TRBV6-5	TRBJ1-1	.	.	CASSKWGAQTEAFF	TGTGCCAGCTCTAAATGGGGGGCGCAGACTGAAGCTTTCTTT
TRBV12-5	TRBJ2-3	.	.	CASGLATYTDTQYF	TGTGCTAGTGGTTTGGCCACCTACACAGATACGCAGTATTTT
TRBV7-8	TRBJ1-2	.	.	CASSLEGLDGYTF	TGTGCCAGCAGCTTGGAGGGCCTGGATGGCTACACCTTC
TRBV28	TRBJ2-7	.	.	CASSFRGLRSYEQYF	TGTGCCAGCAGTTTTCGAGGGTTGCGGAGCTACGAGCAGTACTTC
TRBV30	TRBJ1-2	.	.	CAWGPRTVNYGYTF	TGTGCCTGGGGACCTCGGACGGTCAACTATGGCTACACCTTC
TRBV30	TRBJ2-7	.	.	CACTVTAGGQYF	TGTGCCTGCACCGTCACCGCGGGCGGGCAGTACTTC
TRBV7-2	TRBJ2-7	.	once	CASSLTDRQAYEQYF	TGTGCCAGCAGCTTGACAGATCGACAGGCCTACGAGCAGTACTTC
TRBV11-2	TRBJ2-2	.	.	CASRDAGTTGELFF	TGTGCCAGCAGGGACGCAGGAACGACCGGGGAGCTGTTTTTT
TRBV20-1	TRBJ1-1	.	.	CSASRGEGTEAFF	TGCAGTGCTAGTCGGGGGGAAGGCACTGAAGCTTTCTTT
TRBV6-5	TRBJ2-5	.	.	CASSWGTGREKTQYF	TGTGCCAGCAGTTGGGGGACGGGTAGGGAAAAGACCCAGTACTTC
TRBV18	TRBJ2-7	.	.	CASSPPVYRDLYYEQYF	TGTGCCAGCTCACCACCGGTCTACCGGGACCTTTACTACGAGCAGTACTTC
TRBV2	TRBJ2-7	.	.	CASSGWRSYEQYF	TGTGCCAGCAGTGGCTGGCGGAGCTACGAGCAGTACTTC
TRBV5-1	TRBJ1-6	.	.	CASSSNPGPRDSPLHF	TGCGCCAGCAGTTCGAATCCGGGACCCAGGGATTCACCCCTCCACTTT
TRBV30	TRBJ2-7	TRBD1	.	CAWSTNRGEQYF	TGTGCCTGGAGTACTAACAGGGGCGAGCAGTACTTC
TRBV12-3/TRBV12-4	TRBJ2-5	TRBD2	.	CASSPGLVATQYF	TGTGCCAGCAGTCCGGGACTAGTGGCGACCCAGTACTTC
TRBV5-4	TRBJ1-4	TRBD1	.	CASTTPGGEKLFF	TGTGCCAGCACCACCCCAGGGGGCGAAAAACTGTTTTTT
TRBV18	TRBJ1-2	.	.	CASSRDGGPSVYTF	TGTGCCAGCTCGCGGGACGGAGGCCCTTCCGTCTACACCTTC
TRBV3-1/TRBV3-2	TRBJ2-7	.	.	CASSVGTTYEQYF	TGTGCCAGCAGCGTCGGGACCACCTACGAGCAGTACTTC
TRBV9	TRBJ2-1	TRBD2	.	CASSARLAGTSNEQFF	TGTGCCAGCAGCGCCCGACTAGCGGGGACGAGCAATGAGCAGTTCTTC
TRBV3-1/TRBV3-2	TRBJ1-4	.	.	CASSQVRTGKPNEKLFF	TGTGCCAGCAGCCAAGTCAGAACAGGGAAGCCTAATGAAAAACTGTTTTTT
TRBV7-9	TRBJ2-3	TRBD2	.	CASSTLSGGDTDTQYF	TGTGCCAGCAGCACCCTTAGCGGGGGAGACACAGATACGCAGTATTTT
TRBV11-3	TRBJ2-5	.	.	CASSRNGQYQETQYF	TGTGCCAGCAGCCGTAACGGGCAGTACCAAGAGACCCAGTACTTC
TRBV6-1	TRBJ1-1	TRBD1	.	CASSEQGQGTEAFF	TGTGCCAGCAGTGAACAGGGACAGGGGACTGAAGCTTTCTTT
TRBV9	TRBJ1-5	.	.	CASSVEPNQPQHF	TGTGCCAGCAGCGTAGAACCTAATCAGCCCCAGCATTTT
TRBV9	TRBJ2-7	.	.	CASSTGTTPYEQYF	TGTGCCAGCAGCACCGGGACAACTCCCTACGAGCAGTACTTC
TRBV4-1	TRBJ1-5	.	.	CASSQGFGDQPQHF	TGCGCCAGCAGCCAAGGATTCGGGGATCAGCCCCAGCATTTT
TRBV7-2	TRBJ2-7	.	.	CASSPTDPYEQYF	TGTGCCAGCAGCCCGACAGACCCCTACGAGCAGTACTTC
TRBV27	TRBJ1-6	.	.	CASRESGISDNSPLHF	TGTGCCAGCAGAGAATCAGGGATTAGCGATAATTCACCCCTCCACTTT
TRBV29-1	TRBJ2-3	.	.	CSVDAGETDTQYF	TGCAGCGTTGATGCCGGGGAGACAGATACGCAGTATTTT
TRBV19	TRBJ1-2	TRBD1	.	CASSIRDSKKELDGYTF	TGTGCCAGTAGTATCCGGGACAGCAAAAAGGAGTTGGATGGCTACACCTTC
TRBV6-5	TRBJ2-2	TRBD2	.	CASDRGGRAGELFF	TGTGCCAGCGACCGGGGGGGCAGGGCCGGGGAGCTGTTTTTT
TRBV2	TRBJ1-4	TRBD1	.	CASRAGGEKLFF	TGTGCCAGCAGGGCAGGGGGTGAAAAACTGTTTTTT
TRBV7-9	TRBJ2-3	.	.	CASSPLGGITDTQYF	TGTGCCAGCAGCCCGCTAGGGGGGATCACAGATACGCAGTATTTT
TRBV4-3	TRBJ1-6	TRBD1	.	CASKVADREVSPLHF	TGCGCCAGCAAAGTTGCGGACAGGGAGGTTTCACCCCTCCACTTT
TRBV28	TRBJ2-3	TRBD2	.	CASSPGRGRDTQYF	TGTGCCAGCAGCCCTGGGAGGGGTCGGGATACGCAGTATTTT
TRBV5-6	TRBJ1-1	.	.	CASSLGRGGRTEAFF	TGTGCCAGCAGCTTGGGTCGGGGGGGCCGGACTGAAGCTTTCTTT
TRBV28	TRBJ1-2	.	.	CASRNAQGSHYGYTF	TGTGCCAGCAGAAATGCCCAGGGAAGTCACTATGGCTACACCTTC
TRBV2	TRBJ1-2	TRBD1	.	CASRATGESYGYTF	TGTGCCAGCAGGGCAACAGGGGAAAGCTATGGCTACACCTTC
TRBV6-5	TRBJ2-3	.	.	CASSYSSERQDTQYF	TGTGCCAGCAGTTACTCGTCGGAGAGGCAGGATACGCAGTATTTT
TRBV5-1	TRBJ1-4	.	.	CASSPDWREELFF	TGCGCCAGCAGCCCGGACTGGCGGGAGGAACTGTTTTTT
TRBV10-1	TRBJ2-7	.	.	CASSGSGGTYEQYF	TGCGCCAGCAGTGGGTCAGGGGGGACCTACGAGCAGTACTTC
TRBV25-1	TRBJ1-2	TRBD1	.	CASSEFRGQGEVNYGYTF	TGTGCCAGCAGTGAATTTAGGGGACAGGGGGAGGTAAACTATGGCTACACCTTC
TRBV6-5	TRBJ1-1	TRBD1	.	CASSTTGGEYTEAFF	TGTGCCAGCAGTACGACAGGGGGAGAGTACACTGAAGCTTTCTTT
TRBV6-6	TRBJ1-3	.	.	CASSYSSTAGNTIYF	TGTGCCAGCAGTTACTCATCGACAGCAGGAAACACCATATATTTT
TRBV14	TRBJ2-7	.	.	CASSQVGGGYEQYF	TGTGCCAGCAGCCAAGTAGGTGGGGGATACGAGCAGTACTTC
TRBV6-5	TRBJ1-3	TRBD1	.	CASSQGVPGNTIYF	TGTGCCAGCAGTCAGGGGGTCCCTGGAAACACCATATATTTT
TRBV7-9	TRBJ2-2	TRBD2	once	CASSLRGGLKNTGELFF	TGTGCCAGCAGCCTCCGGGGGGGGCTGAAGAACACCGGGGAGCTGTTTTTT
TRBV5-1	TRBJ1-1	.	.	CASSETPPLGTEAFF	TGCGCCAGCAGCGAGACGCCCCCACTTGGCACTGAAGCTTTCTTT